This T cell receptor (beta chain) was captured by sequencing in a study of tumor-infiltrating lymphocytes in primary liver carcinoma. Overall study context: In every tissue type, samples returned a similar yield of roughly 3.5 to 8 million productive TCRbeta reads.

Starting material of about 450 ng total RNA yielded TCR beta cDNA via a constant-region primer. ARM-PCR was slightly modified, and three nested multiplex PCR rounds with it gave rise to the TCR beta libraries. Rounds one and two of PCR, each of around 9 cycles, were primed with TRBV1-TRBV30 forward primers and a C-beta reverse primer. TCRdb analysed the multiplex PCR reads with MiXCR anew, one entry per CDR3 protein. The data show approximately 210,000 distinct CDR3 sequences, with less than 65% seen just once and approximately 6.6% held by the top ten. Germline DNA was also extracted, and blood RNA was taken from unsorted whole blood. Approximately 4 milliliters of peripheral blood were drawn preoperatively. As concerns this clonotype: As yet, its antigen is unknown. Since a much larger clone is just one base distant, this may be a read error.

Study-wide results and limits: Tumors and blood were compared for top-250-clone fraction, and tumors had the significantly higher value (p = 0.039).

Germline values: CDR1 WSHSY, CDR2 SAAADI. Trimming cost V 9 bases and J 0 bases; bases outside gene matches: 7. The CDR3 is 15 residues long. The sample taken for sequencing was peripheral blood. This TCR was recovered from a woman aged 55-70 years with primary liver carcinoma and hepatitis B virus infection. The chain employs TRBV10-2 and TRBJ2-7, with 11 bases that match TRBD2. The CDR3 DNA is TGCGCCAGTGGGGTAGCGGGGGGGAACTCCTACGAGCAGTACTTC. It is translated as CASGVAGGNSYEQYF.